Listed below are T cell receptor beta chains from one sample, sequenced in a study of T-cell reconstitution after alpha-beta-depleted transplantation in children. TCRdb used MiXCR to reprocess the PCR reads, holding one entry per CDR3 protein. This sample has 700,000 or so distinct CDR3 sequences, with around 13% found just once. The sequencing used PBMCs, collected before TCRalphabeta/CD19-depleted stem cell transplant. These receptor sequences come from a girl aged 2-10 years with congenital amegakaryocytic thrombocytopenia, due to receive a stem cell transplant. Each CDR3 is given with its conserved first and last residue. Each record gives: D gene, J gene, V gene, clone size, CDR3 DNA, CDR3 protein. The D gene is left open where the match is weak. For some rows the clone size is stated as once, few or many, or as a class when expanded; others skip it.

TRBD1 TRBJ2-1 TRBV20-1 many TGCAGTGCTAGTGGTCCCCAGGGGGTATCCTACAATGAGCAGTTCTTC CSASGPQGVSYNEQFF
TRBD1 TRBJ2-2 TRBV7-3 few TGTGCCAGCAGCAAAGTCGGGACAGGCACCACCGGGGAGCTGTTTTTT CASSKVGTGTTGELFF
TRBD2 TRBJ2-7 TRBV20-1 many TGCAGTGCTAGAGGTCCATTAGCGGGAGTATACGAGCAGTACTTC CSARGPLAGVYEQYF
NA TRBJ2-2 TRBV7-9 NA TGTGCCAGCAGCTCCGACCAGGTCGACACCGGGGAGCTGTTTTTT CASSSDQVDTGELFF
NA TRBJ1-2 TRBV20-1 many TGCAGTGCTACTCCTAGAGATAACTATGGCTACACCTTC CSATPRDNYGYTF
NA TRBJ1-1 TRBV29-1 many TGCAGCGTTGACTTGGCGGGTCCCTCCTTT CSVDLAGPSF
NA TRBJ1-6 TRBV5-1 NA TGCGCCAGCAGCTTGGAACAACCGGGACGGATTAATTCACCCCTCCACTTT CASSLEQPGRINSPLHF
TRBD2 TRBJ2-7 TRBV11-2 many TGTGCCAGCAGCACGCTAGCGGGTTACTCCTACGAGCAGTACTTC CASSTLAGYSYEQYF
NA TRBJ2-1 TRBV6-4 few TGTGCCAGCAGTGAGGGCGGGTATAGCTCCTACAATGAGCAGTTCTTC CASSEGGYSSYNEQFF
NA TRBJ2-1 TRBV29-1 many TGCAGCGTTGAAAAGGCCCCAGAAAAGCAGTTCTTC CSVEKAPEKQFF
TRBD2 TRBJ2-3 TRBV28 many TGTGCCAGCAGTCCCGCGGGAGTGGAGGAGGGCACAGATACGCAGTATTTT CASSPAGVEEGTDTQYF
NA TRBJ1-6 TRBV5-1 many TGCGCCAGCGGCTATAATTCACCCCTCCACTTT CASGYNSPLHF
NA TRBJ1-4 TRBV12-5 once TGTGCTAGTGGTCCGCCCTCCAATGAAAAACTGTTTTTT CASGPPSNEKLFF
NA TRBJ2-1 TRBV18 few TGTGCCAGCCAAGGCAGGGACCAGAACATAAATGAGCAGTTCTTC CASQGRDQNINEQFF
NA TRBJ2-5 TRBV7-2 many TGTGCCAGCAGCCCTATACGCCAAGAGACCCAGTACTTC CASSPIRQETQYF
NA TRBJ2-2 TRBV20-1 many TGCAGTGCGACCGACTTGAGAAACACCGGGGAGCTGTTTTTT CSATDLRNTGELFF